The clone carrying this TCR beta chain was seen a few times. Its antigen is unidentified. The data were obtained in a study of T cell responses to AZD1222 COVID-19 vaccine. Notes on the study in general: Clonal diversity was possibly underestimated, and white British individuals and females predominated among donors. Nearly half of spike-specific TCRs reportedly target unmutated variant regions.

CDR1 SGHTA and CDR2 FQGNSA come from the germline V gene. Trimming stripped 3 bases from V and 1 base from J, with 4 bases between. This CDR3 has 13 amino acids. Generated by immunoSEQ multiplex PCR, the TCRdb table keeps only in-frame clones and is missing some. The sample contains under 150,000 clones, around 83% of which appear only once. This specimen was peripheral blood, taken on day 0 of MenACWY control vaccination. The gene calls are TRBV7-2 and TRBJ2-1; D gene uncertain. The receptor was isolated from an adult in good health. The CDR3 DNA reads TGTGCCAGCAGCTTCTCGTCCTACAATGAGCAGTTCTTC. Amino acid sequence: CASSFSSYNEQFF.